This T cell receptor (beta chain) was captured in a study of blood T cell repertoires in COVID-19. Overall study context: Acute and convalescent COVID-19 specimens originated in the United States, Italy and Spain. From T cells, B-cell-depleted T cells, or PBMCs came the material, which was cDNA or gDNA.

V was clipped by 3 bases and J by 1 base, with 7 bases between them. The CDR3 extends over 14 amino acids. Germline V gives CDR1 KGHSH, CDR2 LQKENI. How the authors handled the data: Scientists estimated how many nucleated cells there were by amplifying reference gene primers. Sequenced by immunoSEQ multiplex PCR; TCRdb stores in-frame clones only, minus some. V, J and clone size derive from that table, while D and trimming were established from the DNA sequence. Seen here are tens of thousands of clones, about 76% observed once, and the top ten hold about 33%. This sequence joins TRBV18 and TRBJ1-3, with D possibly being TRBD1 (5 bases). Material for sequencing was peripheral blood. The clonotype originates from a human donor in a cohort sampled during active COVID-19. The chain's CDR3 is CASSPDSSGNTIYF. The CDR3 DNA sequence: TGTGCCAGCTCACCCGACAGTTCTGGAAACACCATATATTTT. The full variable domain, with the rest looked up from reference TRBV18 and TRBJ1-3, is NAGVMQNPRHLVRRRGQEARLRCSPMKGHSHVYWYRQLPEEGLKFMVYLQKENIIDESGMPKERFSAEFPKEGPSILRIQQVVRGDSAAYFCASSPDSSGNTIYFGEGSWLTVV.